Listed below are T cell receptor beta chains from one sample, sequenced in a study of Graves' ophthalmopathy and Graves' hyperthyroidism. TCRdb re-called the multiplex PCR reads with MiXCR, one entry per CDR3 protein. The table shows roughly 400,000 distinct CDR3 sequences, with around 20% occurring only once. Sequenced material: peripheral blood. These TCRs come from a woman in her late teens or twenties with Graves' ophthalmopathy. Each CDR3 is given without its conserved first and last residue.

J	length	V	CDR3
TRBJ1-5	14	TRBV19	ASSSGQGRLGQPQH
TRBJ2-1	13	TRBV9	ASSQASGRANEQF
TRBJ1-2	14	TRBV19	ASSIIGMDFNYGYT
TRBJ2-7	15	TRBV7-2	ASSSPSSGGTTYEQY
TRBJ2-4	12	TRBV28	ASSPSGLRNIQY
TRBJ2-7	13	TRBV6-2/TRBV6-3	ASSYSGGSIGEQY
TRBJ1-5	12	TRBV20-1	SAWDRNSNQPQH
TRBJ2-7	12	TRBV7-2	ASSSSGGSYEQY
TRBJ2-7	12	TRBV27	ASREGLAAYEQY
TRBJ1-5	13	TRBV6-2/TRBV6-3	ASSNRDTYDQPQH
TRBJ2-7	13	TRBV28	ASSLSGRAAYEQY